One sample yielded the 11 T cell receptor beta chains listed below, sequenced in a study of T cells in tuberculosis. The method was immunoSEQ multiplex PCR; TCRdb's version includes in-frame clones alone and lacks a portion of them. The sample records around 30,000 clones, approximately 85% being singletons. Time point defined: new active TB diagnosis, blood taken before or within 7 days of starting treatment. The sequenced sample was PBMCs, obtained at tuberculosis diagnosis. The source of these receptors is an adult with tuberculosis.

This clone was seen a single time. Here the CDR3 reads CASSLEGQGRFEAFF. CDR3 nucleotides: TGTGCCAGCAGTTTGGAAGGACAGGGAAGATTTGAAGCTTTCTTT. The chain has TRBV27 and TRBJ1-1; 8 bases line up with TRBD1. There are 15 residues in the CDR3. The ends lost 3 bases at V and 7 bases at J; junction bases unmatched: 10. The germline CDR1 and CDR2 sequences are MNHEY and SMNVEV (reference sequence).

The CDR3 region has the DNA TGTGCCAGTAGTAAGGGACAGGTAAATAGCAATCAGCCCCAGCATTTT. Translating it yields CASSKGQVNSNQPQHF. The rearrangement links TRBV19 to TRBJ1-5; 8 bases line up with TRBD1. The germline gives CDR1 LNHDA, CDR2 SQIVND (reference sequence). The J segment lost 0 bases and the V segment lost 4 bases, leaving 5 bases of the junction unmatched. This CDR3 spans 16 amino acids.

Within the sample, this clone is medium-sized (0.01 to 0.1%). In the same sample, other DNA sequences code for this CDR3. The rearrangement joins TRBV28 to TRBJ1-1; weak D call: TRBD1 (5 bases). The CDR3 sequence is 14 residues long. The ends were cut back, 2 bases at V and 2 bases at J, with 9 bases in the middle. In germline, CDR1 is MDHEN, CDR2 SYDVKM. Here the CDR3 DNA reads TGTGCCAGCAGTTTACTGGGGGGAAACACTGAAGCTTTCTTT. It translates to CASSLLGGNTEAFF.

The J gene is TRBJ1-4, the V gene TRBV28, with 10 bases aligning to TRBD1. The CDR3 runs to 17 residues. Germline CDR1 MDHEN, CDR2 SYDVKM. V dropped 5 bases and J dropped 4; count of bases not matched to a gene: 10. As DNA, the CDR3 is TGTGCCAGCAGTCCGCCGGACAGGGGGAGTGGTAATGAAAAACTGTTTTTT. Encoded protein: CASSPPDRGSGNEKLFF.

V and J are TRBV7-2 and TRBJ2-5, with D perhaps matching TRBD2 (5 bases). CDR1 is SGHTA, CDR2 FQGNSA, per germline. The CDR3 covers 13 residues. Trimming removed 3 bases from V and 5 bases from J, with 10 bases in between. Here the CDR3 DNA reads TGTGCCAGCAGCTTTGTTGGCGGGGAGACCCAGTACTTC. It is translated as CASSFVGGETQYF.

The chain uses TRBV19 and TRBJ1-6, with unresolved D. This CDR3 contains 13 residues. V was pared by 5 bases and J by 6 bases, with 8 bases between. Germline V gene data show CDR1 as LNHDA and CDR2 as SQIVND (reference sequence). The CDR3 nucleotides read TGTGCCAGTAGTGTCGGGTTTAATTCACCCCTCCACTTT. It is translated as CASSVGFNSPLHF.

Sample share makes this clone medium-sized. This chain connects TRBV21-1 to TRBJ2-5; TRBD1 reflects the table's D call only, with no check against the DNA. TRBV21-1 represents a pseudogene. CDR3 length: 15 residues. CDR3 sequence (DNA): TGTGCCAGCAGCACCGAGACAGGGGAGGAAGAGACCCAGTACTTC. It translates to CASSTETGEEETQYF.

The chain is built from TRBV7-3 and TRBJ2-1, with TRBD2 matching over 12 bases. Unmatched junction bases numbered 6, after V lost 1 base and J lost 5 bases. Germline CDR1 reads SGHTA; CDR2 reads FQGTGA. This CDR3 region has 17 residues. The DNA for the CDR3 is TGTGCCAGCAGCTTAAAGGGGACTAGCGGGTTCCACAATGAGCAGTTCTTC. Residues: CASSLKGTSGFHNEQFF.

The sample holds one count of this clone. The rearrangement links TRBV5-6 to TRBJ1-5; D is unresolved. Trimming removed 4 bases from V and 5 bases from J, with 10 bases in between. This CDR3 is 13 amino acids long. Germline V gene sequence: CDR1 SGHDT, CDR2 YYEEEE. CDR3 bases: TGTGCCAGCAGCCTACTGGGAGATCAGCCCCAGCATTTT. This sequence encodes CASSLLGDQPQHF. Full variable domain (remainder filled in from reference TRBV5-6 and TRBJ1-5): DAGVTQSPTHLIKTRGQQVTLRCSPKSGHDTVSWYQQALGQGPQFIFQYYEEEERQRGNFPDRFSGHQFPNYSSELNVNALLLGDSALYLCASSLLGDQPQHFGDGTRLSIL.

This clone was detected only once. V gene TRBV5-1 combines with J gene TRBJ1-1; 8 positions agree with TRBD1. The CDR3 is made up of 14 amino acids. V was clipped by 4 bases and J by 0 bases; unmatched bases: 2. Germline-derived CDR1 and CDR2 are SGHRS and YFSETQ. This CDR3 reads CASSRGQVNTEAFF. CDR3 DNA: TGCGCCAGCAGCCGGGGACAGGTGAACACTGAAGCTTTCTTT.

This chain joins TRBV27 and TRBJ1-1; 10 positions agree with TRBD1. The ends lost 7 bases at V and 8 bases at J; junction bases unmatched: 10. The CDR3 covers 14 residues. CDR1 is MNHEY, CDR2 SMNVEV, per germline (reference sequence). CDR3 nucleotide sequence: TGTGCCAGCACCACTGACAGGGGGCGAGCGGAAGCTTTCTTT. Residues: CASTTDRGRAEAFF.